These T cell receptor beta chains were read from a single sample in a study of control samples from healthy donors and cancer patients. The assay was immunoSEQ multiplex PCR, and TCRdb's table has in-frame clones only and misses some. The table lists 120,000 or so clones, roughly 84% of them singletons. Sequenced: blood. The source is a man aged 40-50 years in good health. Each CDR3 is given with its conserved first and last residue. Fields, in order: CDR3 protein, CDR3 length, J gene, V gene.

cdr3_aa: CASSYSARLSTDTQYF
cdr3_length: 16
j_call: TRBJ2-3
v_call: TRBV6-6

cdr3_aa: CASSRDSSTDTQYF
cdr3_length: 14
j_call: TRBJ2-3
v_call: TRBV4-3

cdr3_aa: CASSPLPLNTEAFF
cdr3_length: 14
j_call: TRBJ1-1
v_call: TRBV18

cdr3_aa: CASSQPGTVGETQYF
cdr3_length: 15
j_call: TRBJ2-5
v_call: TRBV3-1/TRBV3-2

cdr3_aa: CASLAWGEETQYF
cdr3_length: 13
j_call: TRBJ2-5
v_call: TRBV6-5

cdr3_aa: CASSLDSGGYSYNEQFF
cdr3_length: 17
j_call: TRBJ2-1
v_call: TRBV7-6

cdr3_aa: CASSLSGRVIGNEQFF
cdr3_length: 16
j_call: TRBJ2-1
v_call: TRBV3-1/TRBV3-2

cdr3_aa: CASSHAANTGELFF
cdr3_length: 14
j_call: TRBJ2-2
v_call: TRBV3-1/TRBV3-2

cdr3_aa: CASSPGRITSGNTIYF
cdr3_length: 16
j_call: TRBJ1-3
v_call: TRBV11-2

cdr3_aa: CASSKGSSDRDHTNYGYTF
cdr3_length: 19
j_call: TRBJ1-2
v_call: TRBV21-1

cdr3_aa: CASSRSDGYTF
cdr3_length: 11
j_call: TRBJ1-2
v_call: TRBV7-9

cdr3_aa: CASSQRGVENSPLHF
cdr3_length: 15
j_call: TRBJ1-6
v_call: TRBV3-1/TRBV3-2

cdr3_aa: CASSTFSSYNEQFF
cdr3_length: 14
j_call: TRBJ2-1
v_call: TRBV19

cdr3_aa: CASSTLAGKSSGANVLTF
cdr3_length: 18
j_call: TRBJ2-6
v_call: TRBV7-9

cdr3_aa: CASRFYPGQSTDTQYF
cdr3_length: 16
j_call: TRBJ2-3
v_call: TRBV7-2

cdr3_aa: CASSRNSGVVAETQYF
cdr3_length: 16
j_call: TRBJ2-5
v_call: TRBV25-1

cdr3_aa: CASSLSMGTEAFF
cdr3_length: 13
j_call: TRBJ1-1
v_call: TRBV5-6

cdr3_aa: CAISEGGQAGELFF
cdr3_length: 14
j_call: TRBJ2-2
v_call: TRBV10-3

cdr3_aa: CASSQDAGGGEAFF
cdr3_length: 14
j_call: TRBJ1-1
v_call: TRBV3-1/TRBV3-2

cdr3_aa: CASSLGQSYEQYF
cdr3_length: 13
j_call: TRBJ2-7
v_call: TRBV11-3

cdr3_aa: CASSWRINEKLFF
cdr3_length: 13
j_call: TRBJ1-4
v_call: TRBV12-3/TRBV12-4

cdr3_aa: CASSLGQGVLAKNIQYF
cdr3_length: 17
j_call: TRBJ2-4
v_call: TRBV7-9

cdr3_aa: CSVVQTGGGTEAFF
cdr3_length: 14
j_call: TRBJ1-1
v_call: TRBV29-1

cdr3_aa: CAISESGAEETQYF
cdr3_length: 14
j_call: TRBJ2-5
v_call: TRBV10-3

cdr3_aa: CASSQDNADTQYF
cdr3_length: 13
j_call: TRBJ2-3
v_call: TRBV4-3

cdr3_aa: CASSQGPTGSYGYTF
cdr3_length: 15
j_call: TRBJ1-2
v_call: TRBV4-3

cdr3_aa: CASANRGGTTIYF
cdr3_length: 13
j_call: TRBJ1-3
v_call: TRBV19

cdr3_aa: CASSLWTTEAFF
cdr3_length: 12
j_call: TRBJ1-1
v_call: TRBV7-8

cdr3_aa: CASSVSSKETQYF
cdr3_length: 13
j_call: TRBJ2-5
v_call: TRBV9

cdr3_aa: CASSLMGTDNSPLHF
cdr3_length: 15
j_call: TRBJ1-6
v_call: TRBV7-9

cdr3_aa: CASSRGVMQPQHF
cdr3_length: 13
j_call: TRBJ1-5
v_call: TRBV3-1/TRBV3-2

cdr3_aa: CASSGCSPIFGNHQPQHF
cdr3_length: 18
j_call: TRBJ1-5
v_call: TRBV3-1/TRBV3-2

cdr3_aa: CASSQEGGRSGELFF
cdr3_length: 15
j_call: TRBJ2-2
v_call: TRBV4-1

cdr3_aa: CASSRGQGANTIYF
cdr3_length: 14
j_call: TRBJ1-3
v_call: TRBV7-9

cdr3_aa: CASSLTGGADTQYF
cdr3_length: 14
j_call: TRBJ2-3
v_call: TRBV5-1

cdr3_aa: CASSYSQGALYETQYF
cdr3_length: 16
j_call: TRBJ2-5
v_call: TRBV6-2/TRBV6-3

cdr3_aa: CASTLPGLFSNQPQHF
cdr3_length: 16
j_call: TRBJ1-5
v_call: TRBV2

cdr3_aa: CASRIGTGSGNTIYF
cdr3_length: 15
j_call: TRBJ1-3
v_call: TRBV2

cdr3_aa: CATSRTSGGDSYEQYF
cdr3_length: 16
j_call: TRBJ2-7
v_call: TRBV24-1

cdr3_aa: CASSQEGRERGYTF
cdr3_length: 14
j_call: TRBJ1-2
v_call: TRBV4-2

cdr3_aa: CASSDGQGATEAFF
cdr3_length: 14
j_call: TRBJ1-1
v_call: TRBV6-4

cdr3_aa: CASSPTQGGNTEAFF
cdr3_length: 15
j_call: TRBJ1-1
v_call: TRBV3-1/TRBV3-2

cdr3_aa: CASSYFTGANVLTF
cdr3_length: 14
j_call: TRBJ2-6
v_call: TRBV7-2

cdr3_aa: CATRGAIPYEQYF
cdr3_length: 13
j_call: TRBJ2-7
v_call: TRBV6-5

cdr3_aa: CAWRISGGALYEQYF
cdr3_length: 15
j_call: TRBJ2-7
v_call: TRBV30

cdr3_aa: CASSGRIGAISGNTIYF
cdr3_length: 17
j_call: TRBJ1-3
v_call: TRBV9

cdr3_aa: CATSDFSGNRYEQYF
cdr3_length: 15
j_call: TRBJ2-7
v_call: TRBV24-1

cdr3_aa: CASSPRLGLNEQFF
cdr3_length: 14
j_call: TRBJ2-1
v_call: TRBV7-2

cdr3_aa: CASSLVGGGGKVYEQYF
cdr3_length: 17
j_call: TRBJ2-7
v_call: TRBV7-2

cdr3_aa: CASSPTGYYGYTF
cdr3_length: 13
j_call: TRBJ1-2
v_call: TRBV18

cdr3_aa: CASRSGTGTHEQYF
cdr3_length: 14
j_call: TRBJ2-7
v_call: TRBV6-5

cdr3_aa: CASSLGSATGGYTYEQYF
cdr3_length: 18
j_call: TRBJ2-7
v_call: TRBV7-2

cdr3_aa: CASSPVGGEGQPQHF
cdr3_length: 15
j_call: TRBJ1-5
v_call: TRBV4-1